A selection of T cell receptor beta chains follows, all from one sample in a study of T-cell memory formation after mild COVID-19. TCRdb analysed the 5' RACE reads with MiXCR anew, one entry per CDR3 protein. The sample consists of 300,000 to 350,000 distinct CDR3 sequences, roughly a fifth of them appearing once. Sequenced material: PBMCs or a T cell subset sorted from them (not recorded which). These receptors originate from a man aged 18-30 years who had mild COVID-19 (a few samples of this study predate the infection). Cell type and time point are not known. Each CDR3 is given with its conserved first and last residue. A D gene is named only where the DNA matches it firmly. Size is omitted from some rows. Given values are once, few, many or a class for expanded clones.

clone_size: many; j_call: TRBJ2-7; v_call: TRBV20-1; d_call: TRBD2; cdr3_nt: TGCAGTGCGGGTGCTAGCGGGAGGGACGAGCAGTACTTC; cdr3_aa: CSAGASGRDEQYF
clone_size: few; j_call: TRBJ1-2; v_call: TRBV29-1; d_call: .; cdr3_nt: TGCAGCGCGGGCCTGACTAACTATGGCTACACCTTC; cdr3_aa: CSAGLTNYGYTF
clone_size: few; j_call: TRBJ1-1; v_call: TRBV28; d_call: TRBD1; cdr3_nt: TGTGCCAGCAGTTCCCCCCCGGACAGGTACACTGAAGCTTTCTTT; cdr3_aa: CASSSPPDRYTEAFF
clone_size: .; j_call: TRBJ1-6; v_call: TRBV9; d_call: .; cdr3_nt: TGTGCCAGCAGCGTAGGGAAGGCCTATAATTCACCCCTCCACTTT; cdr3_aa: CASSVGKAYNSPLHF
clone_size: .; j_call: TRBJ1-2; v_call: TRBV6-5; d_call: .; cdr3_nt: TGTGCCAGCAGTTACTCGGTCAGCAACTATGGCTACACCTTC; cdr3_aa: CASSYSVSNYGYTF
clone_size: .; j_call: TRBJ2-7; v_call: TRBV7-2; d_call: TRBD2; cdr3_nt: TGTGCCAGCAGTTTGAAAAGCGGGGCTGCCTACGAGCAGTACTTC; cdr3_aa: CASSLKSGAAYEQYF
clone_size: few; j_call: TRBJ1-2; v_call: TRBV4-3; d_call: .; cdr3_nt: TGCGCCAGCAGCCAAGATGCGGCGGGCTATGGCTACACCTTC; cdr3_aa: CASSQDAAGYGYTF
clone_size: few; j_call: TRBJ2-4; v_call: TRBV6-5; d_call: TRBD1; cdr3_nt: TGTGCCAGCAGCTGGGGACAGGGCGGGATTCAGTACTTC; cdr3_aa: CASSWGQGGIQYF
clone_size: .; j_call: TRBJ1-1; v_call: TRBV7-6; d_call: .; cdr3_nt: TGTGCCAGCAGCTTAGCGATTCATTCCACTGAAGCTTTCTTT; cdr3_aa: CASSLAIHSTEAFF
clone_size: .; j_call: TRBJ1-1; v_call: TRBV7-3; d_call: .; cdr3_nt: TGTGCCAGCAGCTTAGGGGGGGAGAACACTGAAGCTTTCTTT; cdr3_aa: CASSLGGENTEAFF
clone_size: few; j_call: TRBJ1-1; v_call: TRBV20-1; d_call: .; cdr3_nt: TGCAGTGCCAGGAAGCCGGTGAACACTGAAGCTTTCTTT; cdr3_aa: CSARKPVNTEAFF
clone_size: few; j_call: TRBJ2-1; v_call: TRBV18; d_call: .; cdr3_nt: TGTGCCAGCTCGCTTCCACGTAGCTCCTACAATGAGCAGTTCTTC; cdr3_aa: CASSLPRSSYNEQFF
clone_size: many; j_call: TRBJ2-1; v_call: TRBV6-2/TRBV6-3; d_call: TRBD2; cdr3_nt: TGTGCCAGCTCGCTAGCGGGGGGGCACAATGAGCAGTTCTTC; cdr3_aa: CASSLAGGHNEQFF
clone_size: .; j_call: TRBJ2-1; v_call: TRBV4-2; d_call: .; cdr3_nt: TGTGCCAGCAGCCAAGATCCGTTGCAGGACAATGAGCAGTTCTTC; cdr3_aa: CASSQDPLQDNEQFF
clone_size: few; j_call: TRBJ1-2; v_call: TRBV6-5; d_call: TRBD1; cdr3_nt: TGTGCCAGCAGTTATACACAGGGGGGAGGCTACACCTTC; cdr3_aa: CASSYTQGGGYTF
clone_size: few; j_call: TRBJ2-3; v_call: TRBV6-2/TRBV6-3; d_call: .; cdr3_nt: TGTGCCAGCAGCGGAGTTCCTGACAGCACAGATACGCAGTATTTT; cdr3_aa: CASSGVPDSTDTQYF
clone_size: .; j_call: TRBJ1-1; v_call: TRBV4-1; d_call: TRBD1; cdr3_nt: TGCGCCAGCAGCCAAATAGTGGGACAGGGGTACACTGAAGCTTTCTTT; cdr3_aa: CASSQIVGQGYTEAFF
clone_size: .; j_call: TRBJ1-4; v_call: TRBV12-3/TRBV12-4; d_call: .; cdr3_nt: TGTGCCAGCAGTTCCTTGGGCCCCACAGGGGAAAAACTGTTTTTT; cdr3_aa: CASSSLGPTGEKLFF
clone_size: few; j_call: TRBJ2-7; v_call: TRBV5-1; d_call: TRBD1; cdr3_nt: TGCGCCAGCACCTGGGGGACAGGGGGCTACGAGCAGTACTTC; cdr3_aa: CASTWGTGGYEQYF
clone_size: few; j_call: TRBJ1-1; v_call: TRBV5-4; d_call: .; cdr3_nt: TGTGCCAGCAGCTTGGCTGTCGGAAACACTGAAGCTTTCTTT; cdr3_aa: CASSLAVGNTEAFF
clone_size: many; j_call: TRBJ1-2; v_call: TRBV5-1; d_call: .; cdr3_nt: TGCGCCAGCACCTGGGGGTATGACTATGGCTACACCTTC; cdr3_aa: CASTWGYDYGYTF
clone_size: many; j_call: TRBJ1-4; v_call: TRBV5-1; d_call: .; cdr3_nt: TGCGCCAGCAGCTTGTCGAGCACAGGAATTAATGAAAAACTGTTTTTT; cdr3_aa: CASSLSSTGINEKLFF
clone_size: .; j_call: TRBJ1-1; v_call: TRBV2; d_call: TRBD1; cdr3_nt: TGTGCCAGCAGGGCAGGACAGGGGGACACTGAAGCTTTCTTT; cdr3_aa: CASRAGQGDTEAFF
clone_size: few; j_call: TRBJ1-5; v_call: TRBV5-1; d_call: .; cdr3_nt: TGCGCCAGCAGCCCCGGGGACGGACCCGATCAGCCCCAGCATTTT; cdr3_aa: CASSPGDGPDQPQHF
clone_size: .; j_call: TRBJ2-5; v_call: TRBV4-2; d_call: .; cdr3_nt: TGTGCCAGCAGCCGAAAGGCGGGGGCATTGGGTTTGGAGACCCAGTACTTC; cdr3_aa: CASSRKAGALGLETQYF
clone_size: few; j_call: TRBJ1-1; v_call: TRBV6-2/TRBV6-3; d_call: .; cdr3_nt: TGTGCCAGCAGCCCACCCACGGGGGTGAACACTGAAGCTTTCTTT; cdr3_aa: CASSPPTGVNTEAFF
clone_size: .; j_call: TRBJ1-2; v_call: TRBV12-3/TRBV12-4; d_call: .; cdr3_nt: TGTGCCAGCAGTACCTACACAGGGTACGGGTATGGCTACACCTTC; cdr3_aa: CASSTYTGYGYGYTF
clone_size: .; j_call: TRBJ1-6; v_call: TRBV6-6; d_call: .; cdr3_nt: TGTGCCAGCAGAACGGGGGGGGTCAGGATACCCCTCCACTTT; cdr3_aa: CASRTGGVRIPLHF
clone_size: .; j_call: TRBJ1-2; v_call: TRBV10-3; d_call: .; cdr3_nt: TGTGCCATCAGTGGGACAGCGTATTACTATGGCTACACCTTC; cdr3_aa: CAISGTAYYYGYTF
clone_size: few; j_call: TRBJ2-3; v_call: TRBV7-2; d_call: .; cdr3_nt: TGTGCCAGCAGCCCTATAGTGGGGCCGGACTCCTCAGGGGGGACTGATACGCAGTATTTT; cdr3_aa: CASSPIVGPDSSGGTDTQYF
clone_size: .; j_call: TRBJ2-2; v_call: TRBV6-5; d_call: TRBD2; cdr3_nt: TGTGCCAGCAGTCCCTTGGGGGGGATCACCGGGGAGCTGTTTTTT; cdr3_aa: CASSPLGGITGELFF
clone_size: .; j_call: TRBJ1-1; v_call: TRBV29-1; d_call: TRBD1; cdr3_nt: TGCAGCGTTGCCCGGACAGGGACTAGAGCCACTGAAGCTTTCTTT; cdr3_aa: CSVARTGTRATEAFF
clone_size: .; j_call: TRBJ2-7; v_call: TRBV7-9; d_call: .; cdr3_nt: TGTGCCAGCAGCTTAGCGGGAGCTGGGAGCGAGCAGTACTTC; cdr3_aa: CASSLAGAGSEQYF
clone_size: .; j_call: TRBJ1-1; v_call: TRBV10-2; d_call: .; cdr3_nt: TGCGCCAGCTGGAAAGGGATGAACACTGAAGCTTTCTTT; cdr3_aa: CASWKGMNTEAFF
clone_size: .; j_call: TRBJ2-2; v_call: TRBV5-1; d_call: .; cdr3_nt: TGCGCCAGCAGCTTGGCTACAGTGAACACCGGGGAGCTGTTTTTT; cdr3_aa: CASSLATVNTGELFF
clone_size: few; j_call: TRBJ2-1; v_call: TRBV9; d_call: TRBD1; cdr3_nt: TGTGCCAGCAGCACGGGACAGGGGACCTACAATGAGCAGTTCTTC; cdr3_aa: CASSTGQGTYNEQFF
clone_size: .; j_call: TRBJ1-6; v_call: TRBV7-2; d_call: TRBD1; cdr3_nt: TGTGCCAGCAGCTTAGAAGTGAGGGGGCGGAATTCACCCCTCCACTTT; cdr3_aa: CASSLEVRGRNSPLHF
clone_size: many; j_call: TRBJ1-5; v_call: TRBV12-3/TRBV12-4; d_call: .; cdr3_nt: TGTGCCAGCAGTTTCGATCGCAATCAGCCCCAGCATTTT; cdr3_aa: CASSFDRNQPQHF
clone_size: once; j_call: TRBJ2-4; v_call: TRBV12-3/TRBV12-4; d_call: .; cdr3_nt: TGTGCCAGCAGTCCCCGCGATGGGGGGCTGGACATTCAGTACTTC; cdr3_aa: CASSPRDGGLDIQYF
clone_size: few; j_call: TRBJ2-1; v_call: TRBV6-2/TRBV6-3; d_call: TRBD2; cdr3_nt: TGTGCCAGCATCCCCGGGGTAGCGGGGCGGGATGAGCAGTTCTTC; cdr3_aa: CASIPGVAGRDEQFF
clone_size: many; j_call: TRBJ1-3; v_call: TRBV25-1; d_call: .; cdr3_nt: TGTGCCAGCAGTGAATCCCAGGGCCCAGTTTTTGACACCATATATTTT; cdr3_aa: CASSESQGPVFDTIYF
clone_size: few; j_call: TRBJ2-5; v_call: TRBV5-6; d_call: TRBD1; cdr3_nt: TGTGCCAGCAGCTTGGCCACAGGGGGAGAGACCCAGTACTTC; cdr3_aa: CASSLATGGETQYF
clone_size: .; j_call: TRBJ2-5; v_call: TRBV5-1; d_call: .; cdr3_nt: TGCGCCAGCAGGCCGACATTTGGGGAGACCCAGTACTTC; cdr3_aa: CASRPTFGETQYF
clone_size: few; j_call: TRBJ2-1; v_call: TRBV9; d_call: TRBD2; cdr3_nt: TGTGCCAGCAGCCCTAGCGGGGGGGCTGGGAATGAGCAGTTCTTC; cdr3_aa: CASSPSGGAGNEQFF
clone_size: few; j_call: TRBJ2-7; v_call: TRBV5-1; d_call: .; cdr3_nt: TGCGCCAGCAGCTCCACTACAGGGTTCACCTACGAGCAGTACTTC; cdr3_aa: CASSSTTGFTYEQYF
clone_size: .; j_call: TRBJ1-5; v_call: TRBV27; d_call: TRBD1; cdr3_nt: TGTGCCAGCAGGATGGGACAGGGAGGTAATCAGCCCCAGCATTTT; cdr3_aa: CASRMGQGGNQPQHF
clone_size: .; j_call: TRBJ2-5; v_call: TRBV7-3; d_call: .; cdr3_nt: TGTGCCAGCAGCCCTCGAGCTCGGGGTGGCTTC; cdr3_aa: CASSPRARGGF
clone_size: many; j_call: TRBJ1-1; v_call: TRBV7-7; d_call: .; cdr3_nt: TGTGCCAGCAGCTTAGCCCGGAACACTGAAGCTTTCTTT; cdr3_aa: CASSLARNTEAFF
clone_size: .; j_call: TRBJ2-5; v_call: TRBV20-1; d_call: TRBD1; cdr3_nt: TGCAGTGCTCTGACCAATACGGGACAGGGGCAAGAGACCCAGTACTTC; cdr3_aa: CSALTNTGQGQETQYF
clone_size: .; j_call: TRBJ2-5; v_call: TRBV7-8; d_call: .; cdr3_nt: TGTGCCAGCAGCTTAAATAGCGGTTACCAAGAGACCCAGTACTTC; cdr3_aa: CASSLNSGYQETQYF
clone_size: many; j_call: TRBJ2-1; v_call: TRBV11-2; d_call: TRBD2; cdr3_nt: TGTGCCAGCAGCTTAGGGTGGCTAGCGGGCCCGAGCTCCTACAATGAGCAGTTCTTC; cdr3_aa: CASSLGWLAGPSSYNEQFF
clone_size: once; j_call: TRBJ1-2; v_call: TRBV18; d_call: .; cdr3_nt: TGTGCCAGCTCACCACAGTTCCTATACAGCCCCGAGGGCTACACCTTC; cdr3_aa: CASSPQFLYSPEGYTF
clone_size: .; j_call: TRBJ1-4; v_call: TRBV18; d_call: .; cdr3_nt: TGTGCCAGCTCACCACCGTCCTCGCAGGGGCGTTCTAATGAAAAACTGTTTTTT; cdr3_aa: CASSPPSSQGRSNEKLFF
clone_size: .; j_call: TRBJ2-3; v_call: TRBV27; d_call: .; cdr3_nt: TGTGCCAGCAAAACGGGACTGGTTGGTGATACGCAGTATTTT; cdr3_aa: CASKTGLVGDTQYF
clone_size: few; j_call: TRBJ2-5; v_call: TRBV29-1; d_call: .; cdr3_nt: TGCAGCGTTGAAGCGGACAGCCAAGAGACCCAGTACTTC; cdr3_aa: CSVEADSQETQYF